This T cell receptor (beta chain) originates from a study of radiotherapy plus CTLA-4 blockade in lung cancer. About the study: Disease control was achieved by 31% of patients, and objective responses by about 17%.

As for this clone: No antigen is known for it.

Generated by immunoSEQ multiplex PCR, the TCRdb table keeps only in-frame clones and is missing some. This sample carries 45,000 to 55,000 clones, roughly 84% of them seen once, and the ten largest clones take 7.8%. Germline V lookup: CDR1 SGHRS, CDR2 YFSETQ. The CDR3 contains 15 residues. Trimming removed 4 bases from V and 5 bases from J; junction bases left unmatched: 4. Each patient with chemo-refractory metastatic non-small-cell lung cancer was treated with focal radiation plus CTLA-4 blockade using ipilimumab. The study's findings and limits: Reports state that early shifts in blood T cell clones, with interferon-beta, best predicted response. Clones derived from tumor TCRs expanded in blood after radiotherapy plus ipilimumab.

Material: peripheral blood, obtained from a patient treated with radiotherapy plus ipilimumab. This clonotype was obtained from a human donor with non-small cell lung cancer whose response to radiotherapy plus ipilimumab could not be evaluated. The rearrangement joins TRBV5-1 to TRBJ2-7, with 15 bases fitting TRBD2. In DNA, the CDR3 is TGCGCCAGCAGCGGGACTAGCGGGGGGTCCCACGAGCAGTACTTC. Amino acid sequence: CASSGTSGGSHEQYF. The variable domain in full, completed from reference TRBV5-1 and TRBJ2-7, reads KAGVTQTPRYLIKTRGQQVTLSCSPISGHRSVSWYQQTPGQGLQFLFEYFSETQRNKGNFPGRFSGRQFSNSRSEMNVSTLELGDSALYLCASSGTSGGSHEQYFGPGTRLTVT.